These 7 T cell receptor beta chains originate from one sample sequenced in a study of blood T cell repertoires in COVID-19. The table came from immunoSEQ multiplex PCR; TCRdb's copy has only in-frame clones and leaves some out. The sample has 200,000 to 250,000 clones; about 82% are singletons. Material for sequencing was peripheral blood. All receptors come from a man aged 80 or over with acute or convalescent COVID-19.

The chain is built from TRBV4-3 and TRBJ2-3; D call uncertain. The CDR3 covers 13 residues. Germline-derived CDR1 and CDR2 are LGHNA and YSLEER. V shed 3 bases and J shed 4 bases, with 8 bases lying between them. CDR3 in amino acids: CASSQRFSDTQYF. In DNA, the CDR3 is TGCGCCAGCAGCCAGAGGTTTTCAGATACGCAGTATTTT.

The chain recombines TRBV6-5 with TRBJ1-5; the D gene is possibly TRBD1 (6 bases). Trimming left V 7 bases short and J 0 bases short, with 13 bases between. CDR3 length equals 15 residues. Germline V gives CDR1 MNHEY, CDR2 SVGAGI. The CDR3 sequence: CASTPGGPSNQPQHF. Written as DNA, the CDR3 is TGTGCCAGCACCCCGGGGGGGCCTAGCAATCAGCCCCAGCATTTT.

The chain carries TRBV28 and TRBJ2-7; D may be TRBD1 (6 bases). CDR3 length equals 14 residues. Germline V lookup: CDR1 MDHEN, CDR2 SYDVKM. Trimming took off 3 bases at V and 7 bases at J, with 16 bases between the two ends. CDR3: CASSLQGLTGEQYF. CDR3 in DNA: TGTGCCAGCAGTTTGCAGGGGCTTACGGGGGAGCAGTACTTC.

With regard to this clone: Other DNA sequences in this specimen translate into the identical CDR3. The gene calls are TRBV5-1 and TRBJ1-4, with TRBD1 matching 7 bases. Germline lookup yields CDR1 SGHRS and CDR2 YFSETQ. J was trimmed by 4 bases and V by 4 bases; bases with no gene match: 4. The CDR3 runs to 14 residues. CDR3 loop: CASSLQGNNEKLFF. The CDR3, as DNA: TGCGCCAGCAGCCTACAGGGGAATAATGAAAAACTGTTTTTT.

This chain uses TRBV4-3 with TRBJ2-1; 7 nucleotides line up with TRBD1. Germline V gene lookup returns CDR1 LGHNA and CDR2 YSLEER. Trimming took 0 bases from V and 2 from J; bases not matched to a gene: 1. The CDR3 spans 15 residues. CDR3 bases: TGCGCCAGCAGCCAAGACCAGGGGGCCTACAATGAGCAGTTCTTC. Amino acid sequence: CASSQDQGAYNEQFF.

The rearrangement links TRBV21-1 to TRBJ2-3; TRBD1 reflects the table's D call only, with no check against the DNA. TRBV21-1 represents a pseudogene. The CDR3 extends over 14 amino acids. CDR3 in amino acids: CAITDREGTDTQYF. In DNA, the CDR3 is TGTGCCATAACCGACAGGGAGGGCACAGATACGCAGTATTTT.

The rearrangement joins TRBV28 to TRBJ1-6; TRBD1 matches 8 bases. The CDR3 length is 15 residues. V dropped 5 bases and J dropped 10; count of bases not matched to a gene: 10. CDR1 is MDHEN, CDR2 SYDVKM, per germline. CDR3: CASSPRTGLASPLHF. The CDR3 DNA reads TGTGCCAGCAGTCCTCGGACAGGGCTGGCCTCACCCCTCCACTTT.